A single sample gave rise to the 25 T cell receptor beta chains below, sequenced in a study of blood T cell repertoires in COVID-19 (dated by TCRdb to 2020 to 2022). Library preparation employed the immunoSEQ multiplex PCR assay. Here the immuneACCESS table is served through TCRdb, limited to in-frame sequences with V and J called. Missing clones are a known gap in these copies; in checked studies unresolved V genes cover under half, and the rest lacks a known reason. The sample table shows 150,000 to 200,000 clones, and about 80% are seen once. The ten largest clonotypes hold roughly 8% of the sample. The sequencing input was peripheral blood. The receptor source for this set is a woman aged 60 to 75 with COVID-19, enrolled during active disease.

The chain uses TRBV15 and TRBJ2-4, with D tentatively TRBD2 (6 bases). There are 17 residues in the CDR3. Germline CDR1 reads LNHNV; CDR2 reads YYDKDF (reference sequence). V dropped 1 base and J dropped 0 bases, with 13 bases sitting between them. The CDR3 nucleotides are TGTGCCACCAGCAGAGTCGGGGAGGTGGGAGCCAAAAACATTCAGTACTTC. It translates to CATSRVGEVGAKNIQYF.

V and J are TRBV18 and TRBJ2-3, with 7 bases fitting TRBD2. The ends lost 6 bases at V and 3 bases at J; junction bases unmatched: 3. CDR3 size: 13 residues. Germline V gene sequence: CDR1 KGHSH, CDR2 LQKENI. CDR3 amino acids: CASSGGLTDTQYF. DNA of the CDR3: TGTGCCAGCTCGGGAGGGCTGACAGATACGCAGTATTTT.

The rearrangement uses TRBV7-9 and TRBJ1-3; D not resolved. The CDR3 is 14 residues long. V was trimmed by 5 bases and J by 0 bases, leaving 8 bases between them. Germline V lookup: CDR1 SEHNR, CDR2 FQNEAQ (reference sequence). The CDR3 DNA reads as TGTGCCAGCAGCCCCGGGGTCTCTGGAAACACCATATATTTT. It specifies CASSPGVSGNTIYF. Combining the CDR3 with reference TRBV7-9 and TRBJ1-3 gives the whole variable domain DTGVSQNPRHKITKRGQNVTFRCDPISEHNRLYWYRQTLGQGPEFLTYFQNEAQLEKSRLLSDRFSAERPKGSFSTLEIQRTEQGDSAMYLCASSPGVSGNTIYFGEGSWLTVV.

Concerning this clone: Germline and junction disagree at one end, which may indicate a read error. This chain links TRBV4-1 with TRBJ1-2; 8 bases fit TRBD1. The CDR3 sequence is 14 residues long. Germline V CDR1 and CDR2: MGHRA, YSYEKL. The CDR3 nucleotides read TGCGCCAGCAGCCAAGTTGACGATAGGACAGGGCAAGGCTTC. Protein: CASSQVDDRTGQGF.

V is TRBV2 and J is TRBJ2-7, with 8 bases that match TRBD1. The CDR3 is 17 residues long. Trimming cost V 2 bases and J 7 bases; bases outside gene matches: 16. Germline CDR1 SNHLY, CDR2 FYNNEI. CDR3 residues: CASSERILGTGPTEQYF. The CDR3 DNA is TGTGCCAGCAGTGAACGTATCCTTGGGACAGGTCCGACAGAGCAGTACTTC.

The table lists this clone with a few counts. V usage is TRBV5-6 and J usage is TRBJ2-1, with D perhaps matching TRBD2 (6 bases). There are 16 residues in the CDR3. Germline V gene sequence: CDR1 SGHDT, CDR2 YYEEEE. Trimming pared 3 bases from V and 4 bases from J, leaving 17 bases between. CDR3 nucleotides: TGTGCCAGCAGCTGGTACTGGGCGGGGCTTTACAATGAGCAGTTCTTC. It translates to CASSWYWAGLYNEQFF.

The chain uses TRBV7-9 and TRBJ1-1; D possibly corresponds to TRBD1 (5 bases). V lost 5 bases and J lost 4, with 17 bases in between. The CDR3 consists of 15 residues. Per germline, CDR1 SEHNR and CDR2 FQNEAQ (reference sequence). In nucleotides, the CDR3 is TGTGCCAGCAGCCCCAACCAGGGAGGGTTCACTGAAGCTTTCTTT. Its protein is CASSPNQGGFTEAFF.

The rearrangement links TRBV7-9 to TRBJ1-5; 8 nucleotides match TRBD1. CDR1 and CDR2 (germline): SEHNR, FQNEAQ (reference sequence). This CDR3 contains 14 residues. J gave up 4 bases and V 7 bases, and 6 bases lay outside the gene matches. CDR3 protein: CASTSGGENQPQHF. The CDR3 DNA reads TGTGCCAGCACATCAGGGGGCGAAAATCAGCCCCAGCATTTT. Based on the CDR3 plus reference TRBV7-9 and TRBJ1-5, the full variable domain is DTGVSQNPRHKITKRGQNVTFRCDPISEHNRLYWYRQTLGQGPEFLTYFQNEAQLEKSRLLSDRFSAERPKGSFSTLEIQRTEQGDSAMYLCASTSGGENQPQHFGDGTRLSIL.

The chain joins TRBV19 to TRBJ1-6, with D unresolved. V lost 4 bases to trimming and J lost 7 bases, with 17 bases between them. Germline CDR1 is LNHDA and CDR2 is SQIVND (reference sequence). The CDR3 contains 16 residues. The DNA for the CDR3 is TGTGCCAGTAGTAGTCTCTGGCAGGCGATCAATTCACCCCTCCACTTT. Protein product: CASSSLWQAINSPLHF.

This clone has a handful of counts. As DNA, the CDR3 is TGCGCCAGCAGCCAAGATCGGCCGGACAGTTCCATTGAAGCTTTCTTT. Its protein is CASSQDRPDSSIEAFF. This chain connects TRBV4-1 to TRBJ1-1, with D perhaps matching TRBD1 (6 bases). Germline CDR1 and CDR2: MGHRA and YSYEKL. The CDR3 contains 16 residues. Trimming stripped 0 bases from V and 7 bases from J, with 18 bases between.

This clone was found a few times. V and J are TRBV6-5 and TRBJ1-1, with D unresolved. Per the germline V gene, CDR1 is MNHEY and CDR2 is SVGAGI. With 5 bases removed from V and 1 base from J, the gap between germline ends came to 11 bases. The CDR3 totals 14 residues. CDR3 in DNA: TGTGCCAGCAGTATGCGATCCAAGAACACTGAAGCTTTCTTT. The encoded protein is CASSMRSKNTEAFF.

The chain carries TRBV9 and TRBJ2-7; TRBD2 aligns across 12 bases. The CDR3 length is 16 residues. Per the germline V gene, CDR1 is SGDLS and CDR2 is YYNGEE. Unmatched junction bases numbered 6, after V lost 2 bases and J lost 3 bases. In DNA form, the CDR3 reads TGTGCCAGCAGCGTCACCGCTAGCGGGAGGGACTACGAGCAGTACTTC. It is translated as CASSVTASGRDYEQYF.

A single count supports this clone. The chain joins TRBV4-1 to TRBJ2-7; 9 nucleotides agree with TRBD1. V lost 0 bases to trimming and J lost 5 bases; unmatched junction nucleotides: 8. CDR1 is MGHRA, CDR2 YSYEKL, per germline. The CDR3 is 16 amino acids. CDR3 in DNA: TGCGCCAGCAGCCAAGATGTCCGGACAGGGGTACACGAGCAGTACGTC. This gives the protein CASSQDVRTGVHEQYV.

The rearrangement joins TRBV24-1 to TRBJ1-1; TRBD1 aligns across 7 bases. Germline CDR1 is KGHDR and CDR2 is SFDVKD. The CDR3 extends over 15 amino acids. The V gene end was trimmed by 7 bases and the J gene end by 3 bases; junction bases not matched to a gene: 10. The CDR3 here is CATSLIRGPYTEAFF. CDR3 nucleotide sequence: TGTGCCACCAGCCTAATTAGGGGGCCGTACACTGAAGCTTTCTTT.

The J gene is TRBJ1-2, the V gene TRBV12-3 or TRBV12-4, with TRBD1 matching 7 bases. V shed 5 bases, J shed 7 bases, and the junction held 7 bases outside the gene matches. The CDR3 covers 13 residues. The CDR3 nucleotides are TGTGCCAGCAGTCTCGACAGGGCATCTGGCTACACCTTC. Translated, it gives CASSLDRASGYTF.

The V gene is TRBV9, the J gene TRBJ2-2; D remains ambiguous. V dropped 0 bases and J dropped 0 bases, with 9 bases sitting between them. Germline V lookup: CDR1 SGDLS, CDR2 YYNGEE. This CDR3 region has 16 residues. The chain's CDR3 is CASSVAVGANTGELFF. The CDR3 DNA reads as TGTGCCAGCAGCGTAGCGGTGGGCGCGAACACCGGGGAGCTGTTTTTT.

In nucleotides, the CDR3 is TGTGCCAGCAGCTCGGGACTCCGGGCCTACGAGCAGTACTTC. Encoded protein: CASSSGLRAYEQYF. The genes are TRBV7-2 and TRBJ2-7; tentatively, D is TRBD2 (6 bases). There are 14 residues in the CDR3. V was cut by 4 bases and J by 2 bases, with 12 bases left in between. CDR1 SGHTA and CDR2 FQGNSA come from the germline V gene.

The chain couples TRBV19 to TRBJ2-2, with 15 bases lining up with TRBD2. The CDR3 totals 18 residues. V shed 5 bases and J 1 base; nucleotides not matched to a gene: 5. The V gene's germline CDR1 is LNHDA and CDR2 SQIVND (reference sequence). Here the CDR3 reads CASSPRTSGGVNTGELFF. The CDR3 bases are TGTGCCAGTAGTCCACGGACTAGCGGGGGGGTGAACACCGGGGAGCTGTTTTTT.

CDR3 residues: CASSYLAEKNQPQHF. The CDR3 DNA reads as TGTGCCAGCAGTTACTTGGCAGAAAAAAATCAGCCCCAGCATTTT. The chain couples TRBV6-6 to TRBJ1-5; D is unclear. Between the trimmed V and J ends, which lost 1 base and 4 bases, there was a span of 11 bases. CDR3 length equals 15 residues. Per the germline V gene, CDR1 is MNHNY and CDR2 is SVGAGI (reference sequence).

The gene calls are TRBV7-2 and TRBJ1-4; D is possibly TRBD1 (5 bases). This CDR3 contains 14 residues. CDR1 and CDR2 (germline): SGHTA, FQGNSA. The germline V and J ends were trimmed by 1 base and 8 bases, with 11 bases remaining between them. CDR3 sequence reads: CASSLGGGSEKLFF. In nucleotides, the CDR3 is TGTGCCAGCAGCTTAGGCGGGGGTTCGGAAAAACTGTTTTTT.

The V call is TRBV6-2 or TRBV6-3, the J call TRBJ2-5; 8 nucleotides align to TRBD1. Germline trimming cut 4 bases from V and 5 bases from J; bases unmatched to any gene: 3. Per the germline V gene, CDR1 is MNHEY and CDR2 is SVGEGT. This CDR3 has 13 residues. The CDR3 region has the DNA TGTGCCAGCAGTTCCCAGGGGGCCGAGACCCAGTACTTC. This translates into CASSSQGAETQYF.

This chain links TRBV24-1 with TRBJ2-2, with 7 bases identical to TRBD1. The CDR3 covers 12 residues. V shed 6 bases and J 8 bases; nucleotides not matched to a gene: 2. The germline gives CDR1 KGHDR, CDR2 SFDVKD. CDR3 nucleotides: TGTGCCACCAGTAAGACAGGGGGGGAGCTGTTTTTT. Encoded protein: CATSKTGGELFF.

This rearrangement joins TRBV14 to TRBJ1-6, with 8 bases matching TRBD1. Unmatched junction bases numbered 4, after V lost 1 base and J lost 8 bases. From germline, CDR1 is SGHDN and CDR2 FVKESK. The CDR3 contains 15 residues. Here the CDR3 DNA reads TGTGCCAGCAGCCAAGTGACAGGGGTCGATTCACCCCTCCACTTT. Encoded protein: CASSQVTGVDSPLHF.

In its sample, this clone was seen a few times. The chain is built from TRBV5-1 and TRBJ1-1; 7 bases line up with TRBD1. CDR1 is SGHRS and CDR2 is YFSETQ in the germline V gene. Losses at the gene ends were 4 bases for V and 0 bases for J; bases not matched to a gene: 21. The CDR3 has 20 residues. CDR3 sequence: CASSILGTARTGILNTEAFF. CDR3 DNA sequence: TGCGCCAGCAGCATTCTCGGGACAGCCAGAACCGGGATCCTGAACACTGAAGCTTTCTTT.

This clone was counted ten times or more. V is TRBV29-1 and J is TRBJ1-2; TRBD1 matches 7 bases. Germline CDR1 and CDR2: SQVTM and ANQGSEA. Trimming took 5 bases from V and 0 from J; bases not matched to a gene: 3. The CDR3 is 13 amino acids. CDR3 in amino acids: CSVWDRSNYGYTF. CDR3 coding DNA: TGCAGCGTTTGGGACAGATCTAACTATGGCTACACCTTC.